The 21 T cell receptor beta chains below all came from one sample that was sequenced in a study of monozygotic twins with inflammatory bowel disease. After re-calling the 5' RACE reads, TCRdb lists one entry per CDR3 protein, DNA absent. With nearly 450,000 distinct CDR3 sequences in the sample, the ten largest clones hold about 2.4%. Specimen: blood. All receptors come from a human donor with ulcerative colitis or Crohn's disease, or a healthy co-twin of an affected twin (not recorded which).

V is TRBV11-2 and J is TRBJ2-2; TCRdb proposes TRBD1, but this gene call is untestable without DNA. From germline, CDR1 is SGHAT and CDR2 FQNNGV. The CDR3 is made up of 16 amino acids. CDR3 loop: CASSLGQGAITGELFF.

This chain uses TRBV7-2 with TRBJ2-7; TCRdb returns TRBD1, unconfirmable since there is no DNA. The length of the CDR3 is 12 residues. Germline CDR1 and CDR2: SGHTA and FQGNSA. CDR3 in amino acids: CASSHPGGEQYF.

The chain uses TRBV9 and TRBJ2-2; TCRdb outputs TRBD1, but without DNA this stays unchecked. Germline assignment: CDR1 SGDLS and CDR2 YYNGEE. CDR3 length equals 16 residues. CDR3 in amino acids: CASGPPRQANTGELFF.

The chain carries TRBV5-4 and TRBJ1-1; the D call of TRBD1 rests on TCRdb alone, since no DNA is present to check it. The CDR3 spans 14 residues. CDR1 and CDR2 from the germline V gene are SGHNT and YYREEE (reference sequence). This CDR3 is CASSPGRIPTEAFF.

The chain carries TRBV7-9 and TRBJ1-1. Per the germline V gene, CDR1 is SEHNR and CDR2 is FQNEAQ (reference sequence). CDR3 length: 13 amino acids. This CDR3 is CASSPQENTEAFF.

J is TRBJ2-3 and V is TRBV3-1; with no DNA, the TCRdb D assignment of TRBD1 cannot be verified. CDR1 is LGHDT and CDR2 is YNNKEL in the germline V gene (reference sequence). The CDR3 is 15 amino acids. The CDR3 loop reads CASSSTGHYTDTQYF.

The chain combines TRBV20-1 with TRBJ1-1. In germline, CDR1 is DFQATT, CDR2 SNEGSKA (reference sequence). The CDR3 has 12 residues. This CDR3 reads CSARGLADKAFF.

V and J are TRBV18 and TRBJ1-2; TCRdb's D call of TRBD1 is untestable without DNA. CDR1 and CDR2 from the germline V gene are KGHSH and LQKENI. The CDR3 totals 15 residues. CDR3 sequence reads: CASSPTAGAVYGYTF.

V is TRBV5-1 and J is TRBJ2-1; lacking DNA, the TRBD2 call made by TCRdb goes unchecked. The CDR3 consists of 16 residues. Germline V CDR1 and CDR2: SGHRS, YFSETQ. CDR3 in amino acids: CASSLVAGGTYNEQFF. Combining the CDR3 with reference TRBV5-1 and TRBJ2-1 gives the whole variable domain KAGVTQTPRYLIKTRGQQVTLSCSPISGHRSVSWYQQTPGQGLQFLFEYFSETQRNKGNFPGRFSGRQFSNSRSEMNVSTLELGDSALYLCASSLVAGGTYNEQFFGPGTRLTVL.

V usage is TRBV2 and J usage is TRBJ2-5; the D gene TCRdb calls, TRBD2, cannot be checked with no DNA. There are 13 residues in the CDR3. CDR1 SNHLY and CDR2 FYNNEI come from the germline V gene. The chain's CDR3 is CASRSGMIETQYF.

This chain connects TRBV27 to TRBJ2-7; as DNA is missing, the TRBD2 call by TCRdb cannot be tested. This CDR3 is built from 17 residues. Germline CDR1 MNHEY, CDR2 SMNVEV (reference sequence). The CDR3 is CASSPLLVQGQSHEQYF.

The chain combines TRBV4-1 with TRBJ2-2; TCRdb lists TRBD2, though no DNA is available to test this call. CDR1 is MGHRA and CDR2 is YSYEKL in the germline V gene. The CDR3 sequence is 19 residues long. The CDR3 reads CASSQGPLLAGSNTGELFF.

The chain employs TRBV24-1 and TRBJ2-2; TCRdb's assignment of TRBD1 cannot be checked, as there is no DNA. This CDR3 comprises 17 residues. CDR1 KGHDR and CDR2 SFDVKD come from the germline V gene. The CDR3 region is CATSDLRQGGNTGELFF.

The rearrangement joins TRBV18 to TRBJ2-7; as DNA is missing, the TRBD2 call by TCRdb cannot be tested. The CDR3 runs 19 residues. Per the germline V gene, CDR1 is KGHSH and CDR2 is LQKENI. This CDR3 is CASSHTGTRDSSGAAEQYF. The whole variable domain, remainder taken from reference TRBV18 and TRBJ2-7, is NAGVMQNPRHLVRRRGQEARLRCSPMKGHSHVYWYRQLPEEGLKFMVYLQKENIIDESGMPKERFSAEFPKEGPSILRIQQVVRGDSAAYFCASSHTGTRDSSGAAEQYFGPGTRLTVT.

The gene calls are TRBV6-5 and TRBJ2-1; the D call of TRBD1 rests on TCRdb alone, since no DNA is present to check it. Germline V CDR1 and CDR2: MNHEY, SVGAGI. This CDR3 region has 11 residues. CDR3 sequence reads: CASTDRFEQFF.

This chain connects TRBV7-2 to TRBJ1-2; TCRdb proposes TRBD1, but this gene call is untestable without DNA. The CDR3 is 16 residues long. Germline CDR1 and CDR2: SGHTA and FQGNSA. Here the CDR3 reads CASSLLGSGALYGYTF.

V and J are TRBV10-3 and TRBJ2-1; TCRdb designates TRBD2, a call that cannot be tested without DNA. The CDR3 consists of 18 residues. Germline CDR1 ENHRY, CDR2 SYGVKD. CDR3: CASSESRTSGGAYNEQFF.

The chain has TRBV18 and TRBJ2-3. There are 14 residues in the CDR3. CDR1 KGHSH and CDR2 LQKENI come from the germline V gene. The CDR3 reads CASSPTGSTDTQYF. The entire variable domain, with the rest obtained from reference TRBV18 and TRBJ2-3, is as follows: NAGVMQNPRHLVRRRGQEARLRCSPMKGHSHVYWYRQLPEEGLKFMVYLQKENIIDESGMPKERFSAEFPKEGPSILRIQQVVRGDSAAYFCASSPTGSTDTQYFGPGTRLTVL.

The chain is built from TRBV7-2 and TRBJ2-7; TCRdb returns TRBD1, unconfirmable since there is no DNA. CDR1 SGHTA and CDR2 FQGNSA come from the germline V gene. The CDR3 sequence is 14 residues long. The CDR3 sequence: CASSPDRGRNEQYF.

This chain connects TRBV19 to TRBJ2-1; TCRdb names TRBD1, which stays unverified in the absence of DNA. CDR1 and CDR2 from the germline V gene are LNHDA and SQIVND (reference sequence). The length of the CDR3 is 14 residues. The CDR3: CASSLKQGRNEQFF.

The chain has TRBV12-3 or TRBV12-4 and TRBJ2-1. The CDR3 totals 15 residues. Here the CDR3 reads CASSPPGGSYNEQFF.